Listed below are T cell receptor beta chains from one sample, sequenced in a study of cytomegalovirus exposure and HLA in healthy donors. TCRdb's table, derived via immunoSEQ multiplex PCR, lists solely in-frame clones and lacks some. The table has 150,000 to 200,000 clones, around 82% seen once. Sequencing used PBMCs. These receptor sequences come from a male donor in good health and CMV-seronegative. CDR3s include the opening cysteine and the closing phenylalanine or tryptophan. Fields, in order: V gene, clone size, CDR3 length, J gene, D gene, CDR3 DNA, CDR3 protein. The D gene is left open where the match is weak. Clone size is stated in some rows and not others, as once, few, many or a class when expanded.

V gene: TRBV4-2
clone size: NA
CDR3 length: 16
J gene: TRBJ2-1
D gene: NA
CDR3 DNA: TGTGCCAGCAGCCAAAGCCCCGGGACTGGGATTTCTGAGCAGTTCTTC
CDR3 protein: CASSQSPGTGISEQFF

V gene: TRBV5-1
clone size: NA
CDR3 length: 17
J gene: TRBJ1-1
D gene: TRBD1
CDR3 DNA: TGCGCCAGCAGCCTCCAGCCGACAGGGGGCGGGAGCACTGAAGCTTTCTTT
CDR3 protein: CASSLQPTGGGSTEAFF

V gene: TRBV7-2
clone size: NA
CDR3 length: 13
J gene: TRBJ2-7
D gene: TRBD2
CDR3 DNA: TGTGCCAGCAGCCTTAGCGGGCCCTACGAGCAGTACTTC
CDR3 protein: CASSLSGPYEQYF

V gene: TRBV6-5
clone size: NA
CDR3 length: 15
J gene: TRBJ1-1
D gene: TRBD1
CDR3 DNA: TGTGCCAGCAGCTATGGGACAGCCGTTTACACTGAAGCTTTCTTT
CDR3 protein: CASSYGTAVYTEAFF

V gene: TRBV19
clone size: NA
CDR3 length: 13
J gene: TRBJ1-2
D gene: NA
CDR3 DNA: TGTGCCAGTACCGATCGGAGGGTTCATGGCTACACCTTC
CDR3 protein: CASTDRRVHGYTF

V gene: TRBV6-5
clone size: few
CDR3 length: 14
J gene: TRBJ2-7
D gene: NA
CDR3 DNA: TGTGCCAGCGGACGAACAGGGAGCTCCTACGAGCAGTACTTC
CDR3 protein: CASGRTGSSYEQYF

V gene: TRBV29-1
clone size: NA
CDR3 length: 13
J gene: TRBJ1-3
D gene: NA
CDR3 DNA: TGCAGCGTCGACGACTCCTCACGAAACACCATATATTTT
CDR3 protein: CSVDDSSRNTIYF

V gene: TRBV15
clone size: NA
CDR3 length: 17
J gene: TRBJ1-2
D gene: NA
CDR3 DNA: TGTGCCACCAGCAGAGATCGGGTGGACACACTCAACTATGGCTACACCTTC
CDR3 protein: CATSRDRVDTLNYGYTF

V gene: TRBV6-5
clone size: NA
CDR3 length: 11
J gene: TRBJ2-3
D gene: NA
CDR3 DNA: TGTGCCAGCAGCCGCGAAGATACGCAGTATTTT
CDR3 protein: CASSREDTQYF

V gene: TRBV5-4
clone size: once
CDR3 length: 12
J gene: TRBJ1-2
D gene: TRBD1
CDR3 DNA: TGTGCCAGCAGCTTGGACAGGGGTGGCTACACCTTC
CDR3 protein: CASSLDRGGYTF

V gene: TRBV27
clone size: NA
CDR3 length: 17
J gene: TRBJ1-2
D gene: TRBD1
CDR3 DNA: TGTGCCAGCAGTTTATTGCCAGGACAGGGGACGAACTATGGCTACACCTTC
CDR3 protein: CASSLLPGQGTNYGYTF